These T cell receptor beta chains were read from a single sample in a study of T cells in Graves' hyperthyroidism and ophthalmopathy. TCRdb independently ran MiXCR on the multiplex PCR reads; one entry per CDR3 protein. The sample has a few hundred thousand distinct CDR3 sequences, around 45% seen once. The source material was peripheral blood or thyroid tissue (not recorded which). The receptors here all came from a woman in her late teens or twenties with Graves' hyperthyroidism. Each CDR3 is given with its conserved first and last residue. The order of the fields is D gene, V gene, clone size, CDR3 protein. A D gene is named only where the DNA matches it firmly. Only some rows state a clone size, as once, few, many or a class for expanded clones.

TRBD1 TRBV20-1 NA CSASGDRGVFTEAFF
NA TRBV9 many CASSVEEYTDTQYF
TRBD1 TRBV30 NA CAWSQTGGALYEQYF
NA TRBV2 NA CASSQDGGAGYYSYTF
TRBD2 TRBV25-1 NA CASSETSGREETQYF
TRBD1 TRBV6-6 once CASSQPWTGGLDTEAFF
NA TRBV20-1 once CSARDKGRETQYF
TRBD2 TRBV4-1 many CASSQVLLADQQTQYF
TRBD1 TRBV19 many CASSTGGIAEAFF
TRBD1 TRBV14 few CAWGQGCYGYTF
NA TRBV2 many CASLRGTGELFF
NA TRBV30 few CAQGRAYNSPLHF
TRBD2 TRBV29-1 many CSAGPSLAGGPHTGELFF
NA TRBV15 NA CATSRDLRGGGELFF
NA TRBV5-6 NA CASSSTAGNEQFF
NA TRBV6-1 many CASSEQGGSNYGYTF
NA TRBV5-5 NA CASTRAVGNSPLHF
TRBD1 TRBV2 NA CASSEGQGNSGANVLTF
NA TRBV4-3 many CASSQPGGAGGYTF
NA TRBV11-2 many CASSLIGSYTGELFF
TRBD1 TRBV15 many CATSRDPGQGYEQYF
TRBD2 TRBV5-6 few CASSRGWEGLHPSYEQYF
NA TRBV6-5 many CASSFPPGHSYSYEQYF
NA TRBV30 NA CAHTTSPKAGELFF
TRBD1 TRBV6-6 many CASGVQGGQPQHF
NA TRBV29-1 NA CSLRQRFGETQYF
NA TRBV7-6 NA CASSLSTGPLVGELFF
TRBD2 TRBV19 many CASRSTSGRQETQYF
TRBD1 TRBV5-1 NA CASSLGDRADTQYF
NA TRBV25-1 NA CASSPTTEIGMWNTEAFF
NA TRBV5-1 many CASSLESVDNGYTF
NA TRBV4-2 NA CASSHRGELFF
NA TRBV10-3 NA CAISESGGRGGYEQYF
NA TRBV20-1 NA CSARDLVTRAYEQYF
NA TRBV6-1 many CASNRETPYEQYF
TRBD1 TRBV9 many CASSVAPVEGGDYGYTF
TRBD1 TRBV29-1 NA CSVEEGTGYGYTF
NA TRBV29-1 NA CSVDLVGDYTGEPFF
NA TRBV6-2/TRBV6-3 many CASSPRQDARETQYF
NA TRBV2 many CASSEAPDPWKYF
NA TRBV7-2 NA CASSLAGWEVYEQYF
TRBD1 TRBV9 many CASSNRGLETQYF
TRBD1 TRBV25-1 many CASSADRGLGAFF
TRBD1 TRBV6-6 NA CASSYLGQGPNEKLFF
NA TRBV20-1 many CSASADKPGELFF
NA TRBV18 few CASSPVRSPNTIYF
NA TRBV20-1 many CSARGTGFHSGNTIYF
TRBD1 TRBV12-3/TRBV12-4 many CASRRGQGDYGYTF
TRBD1 TRBV2 NA CASSEEDRGQAFF
NA TRBV19 NA CASSPNVGNTEAFF